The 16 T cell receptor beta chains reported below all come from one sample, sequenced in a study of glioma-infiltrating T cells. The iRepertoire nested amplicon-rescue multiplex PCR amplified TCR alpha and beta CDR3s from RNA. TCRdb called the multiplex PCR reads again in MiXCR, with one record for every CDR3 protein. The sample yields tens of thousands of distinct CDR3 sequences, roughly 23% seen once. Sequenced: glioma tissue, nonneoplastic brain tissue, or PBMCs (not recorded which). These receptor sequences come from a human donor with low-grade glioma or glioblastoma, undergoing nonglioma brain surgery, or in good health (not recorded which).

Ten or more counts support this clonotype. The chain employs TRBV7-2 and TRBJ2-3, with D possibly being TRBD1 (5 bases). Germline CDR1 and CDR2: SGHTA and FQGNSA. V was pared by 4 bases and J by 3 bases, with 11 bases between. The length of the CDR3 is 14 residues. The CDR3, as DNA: TGTGCCAGCAGCTCGCAGCCAGGGACAGATACGCAGTATTTT. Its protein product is CASSSQPGTDTQYF.

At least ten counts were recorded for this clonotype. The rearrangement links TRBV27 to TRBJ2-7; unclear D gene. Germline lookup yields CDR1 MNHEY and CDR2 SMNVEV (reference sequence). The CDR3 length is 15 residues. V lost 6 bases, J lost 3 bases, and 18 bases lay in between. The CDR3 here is CASRVTQSAVYEQYF. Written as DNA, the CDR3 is TGTGCCAGCAGGGTCACCCAGTCAGCAGTCTACGAGCAGTACTTC.

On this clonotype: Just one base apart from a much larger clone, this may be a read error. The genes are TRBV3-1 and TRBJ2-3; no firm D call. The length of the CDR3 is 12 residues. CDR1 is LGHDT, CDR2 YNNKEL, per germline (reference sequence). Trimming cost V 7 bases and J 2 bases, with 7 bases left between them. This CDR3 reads CASIRTTDTQYF. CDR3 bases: TGTGCCAGCATCCGGACCACAGATACGCAGTATTTT.

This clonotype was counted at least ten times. CDR3 region: CASSQTLTGEQYF. CDR3 bases: TGTGCCAGCAGCCAGACGCTGACGGGCGAGCAGTACTTC. The rearrangement uses TRBV6-1 and TRBJ2-7, with D hard to call. The CDR3 loop spans 13 amino acids. The V end was cut by 6 bases, the J end by 6 bases, with 15 bases between. The germline gives CDR1 MNHNS, CDR2 SASEGT.

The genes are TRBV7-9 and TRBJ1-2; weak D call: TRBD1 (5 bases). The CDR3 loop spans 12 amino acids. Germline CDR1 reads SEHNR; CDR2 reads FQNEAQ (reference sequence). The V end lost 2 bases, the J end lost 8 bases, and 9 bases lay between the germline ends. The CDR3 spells CASSLKGNGYTF. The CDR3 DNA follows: TGTGCCAGCAGCTTAAAGGGGAACGGCTACACCTTC.

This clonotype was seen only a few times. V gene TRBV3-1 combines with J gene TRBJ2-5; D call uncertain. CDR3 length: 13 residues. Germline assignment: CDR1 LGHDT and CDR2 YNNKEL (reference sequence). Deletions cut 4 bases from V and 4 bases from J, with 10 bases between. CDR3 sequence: CASSPPHSETQYF. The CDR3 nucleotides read TGTGCCAGCAGCCCCCCCCACTCAGAGACCCAGTACTTC.

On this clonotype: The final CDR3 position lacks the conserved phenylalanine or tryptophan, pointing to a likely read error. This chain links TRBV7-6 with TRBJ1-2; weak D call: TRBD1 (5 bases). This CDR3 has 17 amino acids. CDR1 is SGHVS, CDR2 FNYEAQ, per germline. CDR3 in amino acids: CASSLGYRPGSNYGYTC. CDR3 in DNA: TGTGCCAGCAGCTTAGGTTATCGACCAGGGTCTAATTATGGCTACACCTGC.

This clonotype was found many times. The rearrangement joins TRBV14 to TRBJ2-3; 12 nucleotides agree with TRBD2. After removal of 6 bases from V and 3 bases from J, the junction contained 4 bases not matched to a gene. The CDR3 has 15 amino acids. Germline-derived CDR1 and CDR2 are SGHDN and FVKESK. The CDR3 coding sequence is TGTGCCAGCAGGGGACTAGCGGGTGGTACAGATACGCAGTATTTT. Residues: CASRGLAGGTDTQYF. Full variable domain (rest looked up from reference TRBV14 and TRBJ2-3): EAGVTQFPSHSVIEKGQTVTLRCDPISGHDNLYWYRRVMGKEIKFLLHFVKESKQDESGMPNNRFLAERTGGTYSTLKVQPAELEDSGVYFCASRGLAGGTDTQYFGPGTRLTVL.

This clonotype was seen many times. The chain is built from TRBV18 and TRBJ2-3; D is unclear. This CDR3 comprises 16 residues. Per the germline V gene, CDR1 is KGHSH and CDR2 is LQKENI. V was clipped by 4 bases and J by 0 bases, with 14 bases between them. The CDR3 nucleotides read TGTGCCAGCTCACGAAATTCGATCACTAGCACAGATACGCAGTATTTT. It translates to CASSRNSITSTDTQYF.

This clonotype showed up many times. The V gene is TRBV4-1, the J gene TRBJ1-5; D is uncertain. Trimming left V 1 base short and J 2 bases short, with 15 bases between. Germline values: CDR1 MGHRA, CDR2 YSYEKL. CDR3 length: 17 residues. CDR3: CASSQGIQANRNQPQHF. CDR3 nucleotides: TGCGCCAGCAGCCAAGGAATCCAGGCTAATCGCAATCAGCCCCAGCATTTT.

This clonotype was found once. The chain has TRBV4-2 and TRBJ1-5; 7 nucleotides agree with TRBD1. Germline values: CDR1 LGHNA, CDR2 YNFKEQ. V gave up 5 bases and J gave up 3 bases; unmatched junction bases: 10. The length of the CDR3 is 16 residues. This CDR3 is CASSYEPGQHNQPQHF. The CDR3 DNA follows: TGTGCCAGCAGCTACGAACCGGGACAGCACAATCAGCCCCAGCATTTT.

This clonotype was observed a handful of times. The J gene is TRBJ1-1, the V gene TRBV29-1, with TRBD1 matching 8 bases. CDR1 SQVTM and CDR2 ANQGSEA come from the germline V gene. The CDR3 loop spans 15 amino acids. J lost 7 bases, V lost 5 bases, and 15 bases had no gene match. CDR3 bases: TGCAGCGTTCACACCACCCAGGGGGCTAGAGGTGAAGCTTTCTTT. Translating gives CSVHTTQGARGEAFF.

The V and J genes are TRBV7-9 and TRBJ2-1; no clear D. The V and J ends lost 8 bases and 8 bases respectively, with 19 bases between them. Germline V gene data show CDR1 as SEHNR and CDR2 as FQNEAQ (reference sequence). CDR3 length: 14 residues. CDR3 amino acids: CASLRELPQDEQFF. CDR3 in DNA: TGTGCCAGCCTTAGGGAACTACCCCAGGATGAGCAGTTCTTC.

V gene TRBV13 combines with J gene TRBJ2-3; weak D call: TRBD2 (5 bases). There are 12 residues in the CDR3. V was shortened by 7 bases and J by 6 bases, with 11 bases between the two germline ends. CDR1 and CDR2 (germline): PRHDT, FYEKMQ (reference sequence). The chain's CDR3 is CASNVRGDTQYF. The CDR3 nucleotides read TGTGCCAGCAATGTTCGCGGGGATACGCAGTATTTT.

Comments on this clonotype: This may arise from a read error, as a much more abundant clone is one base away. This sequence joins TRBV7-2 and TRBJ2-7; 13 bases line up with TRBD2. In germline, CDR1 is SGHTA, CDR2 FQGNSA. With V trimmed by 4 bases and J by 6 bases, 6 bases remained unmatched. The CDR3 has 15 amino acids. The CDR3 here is CASSSRLAGGREQYF. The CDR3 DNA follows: TGTGCCAGCAGCTCCAGACTAGCGGGAGGCCGCGAGCAGTACTTC.

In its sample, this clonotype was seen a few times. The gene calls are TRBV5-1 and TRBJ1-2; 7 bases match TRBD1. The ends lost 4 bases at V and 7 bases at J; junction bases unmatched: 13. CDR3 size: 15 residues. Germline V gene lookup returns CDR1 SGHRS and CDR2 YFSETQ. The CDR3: CASSGQTGILGGYTF. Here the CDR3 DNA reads TGCGCCAGCAGCGGTCAGACAGGGATCCTAGGTGGCTACACCTTC.